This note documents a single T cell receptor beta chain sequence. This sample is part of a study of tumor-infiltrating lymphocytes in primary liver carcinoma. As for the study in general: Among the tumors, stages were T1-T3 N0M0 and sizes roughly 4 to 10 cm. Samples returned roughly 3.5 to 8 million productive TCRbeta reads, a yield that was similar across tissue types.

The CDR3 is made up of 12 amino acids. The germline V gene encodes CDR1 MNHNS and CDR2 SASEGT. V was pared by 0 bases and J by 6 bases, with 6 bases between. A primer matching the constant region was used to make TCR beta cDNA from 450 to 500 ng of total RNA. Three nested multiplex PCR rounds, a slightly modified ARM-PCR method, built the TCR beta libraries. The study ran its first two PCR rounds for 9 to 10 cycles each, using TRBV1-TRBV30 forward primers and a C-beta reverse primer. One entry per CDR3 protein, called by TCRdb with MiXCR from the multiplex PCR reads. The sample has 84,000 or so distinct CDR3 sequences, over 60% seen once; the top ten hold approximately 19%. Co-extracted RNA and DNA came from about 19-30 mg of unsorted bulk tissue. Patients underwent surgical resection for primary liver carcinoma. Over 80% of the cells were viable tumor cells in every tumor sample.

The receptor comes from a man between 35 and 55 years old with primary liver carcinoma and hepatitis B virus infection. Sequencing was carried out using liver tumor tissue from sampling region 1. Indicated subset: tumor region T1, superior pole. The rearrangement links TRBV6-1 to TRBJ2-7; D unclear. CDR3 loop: CASSEALVEQYF. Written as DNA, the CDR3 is TGTGCCAGCAGTGAAGCTCTCGTCGAGCAGTACTTC.